The 4 T cell receptor beta chains reported below all come from one sample, sequenced in a study of stem cell transplantation in POMP-related autoinflammatory disease. Sequenced by immunoSEQ multiplex PCR; TCRdb stores in-frame clones only, minus some. This sample carries approximately 2,100 clones, 80% to 90% of them seen once, and the ten largest clones take over 20%. The specimen was Tregs from PBMCs, collected before stem cell transplantation. The receptors were sampled from a human donor with POMP-related autoinflammation and immune dysregulation (PRAID).

V and J are TRBV5-1 and TRBJ2-3; D is unresolved. V shed 0 bases and J shed 4 bases, with 12 bases lying between them. Germline V lookup: CDR1 SGHRS, CDR2 YFSETQ. This CDR3 comprises 15 residues. The CDR3 loop reads CASSLVLSAPDTQYF. CDR3 DNA sequence: TGCGCCAGCAGCTTGGTACTGTCGGCCCCAGATACGCAGTATTTT.

This clone was seen more than once but under ten times. The chain couples TRBV5-4 to TRBJ1-2; D is ambiguous. The V end lost 4 bases, the J end lost 7 bases, and 14 bases lay between the germline ends. The CDR3 sequence is 13 residues long. Looked up from germline, CDR1 is SGHNT and CDR2 is YYREEE (reference sequence). This CDR3 is CASSPRTGPGYTF. The CDR3 DNA reads TGTGCCAGCAGCCCGAGGACGGGTCCTGGCTACACCTTC. The variable domain in full, completed from reference TRBV5-4 and TRBJ1-2, reads ETGVTQSPTHLIKTRGQQVTLRCSSQSGHNTVSWYQQALGQGPQFIFQYYREEENGRGNFPPRFSGLQFPNYSSELNVNALELDDSALYLCASSPRTGPGYTFGSGTRLTVV.

V is TRBV6-5 and J is TRBJ2-7; a possible D gene is TRBD2 (6 bases). V was clipped by 1 base and J by 3 bases, with 7 bases between them. The CDR3 is made up of 13 amino acids. Germline V gene sequence: CDR1 MNHEY, CDR2 SVGAGI. The CDR3 here is CASSYLGGYEQYF. CDR3 bases: TGTGCCAGCAGTTACTTGGGGGGCTACGAGCAGTACTTC.

CDR3 sequence: CASSPLSSGTDTQYF. In DNA form, the CDR3 reads TGTGCCAGCTCACCACTTTCCTCGGGGACAGATACGCAGTATTTT. V and J are TRBV18 and TRBJ2-3; the D gene is possibly TRBD2 (5 bases). Per the germline V gene, CDR1 is KGHSH and CDR2 is LQKENI. CDR3 length: 15 amino acids. Trimming pared 1 base from V and 3 bases from J, leaving 11 bases between.